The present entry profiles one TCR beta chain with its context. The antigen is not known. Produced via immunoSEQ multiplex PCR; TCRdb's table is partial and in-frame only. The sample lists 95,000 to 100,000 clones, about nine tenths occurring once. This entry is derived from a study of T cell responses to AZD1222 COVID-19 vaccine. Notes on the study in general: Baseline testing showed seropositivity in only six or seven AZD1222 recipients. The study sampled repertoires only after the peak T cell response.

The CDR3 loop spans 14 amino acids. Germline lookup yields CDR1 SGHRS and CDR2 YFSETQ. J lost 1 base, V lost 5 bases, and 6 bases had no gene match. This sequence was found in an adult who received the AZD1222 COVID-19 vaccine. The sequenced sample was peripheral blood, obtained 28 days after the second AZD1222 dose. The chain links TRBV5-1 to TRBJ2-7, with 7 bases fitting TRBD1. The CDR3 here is CASSRAGGSYEQYF. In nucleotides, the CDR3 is TGCGCCAGCAGTAGGGCAGGGGGTTCCTACGAGCAGTACTTC.